The following is a TCR beta chain sequence with its context. Its antigen is not known. The record originates from a study of cytomegalovirus exposure and HLA in healthy donors. Study observations and caveats: It was assumed in the presence/absence analyses that sequencing depth was roughly uniform across donors. Later analysis identified a missense DCLRE1C variant that was linked to TCR beta V- and J-gene trimming. Later on, an analysis found that several of the most significant clusters appeared to be linked to common viral pathogens, which included parvovirus B19. A later analysis revealed that TCR association rates differed between HLA loci, peaking at DRB1 and bottoming out at HLA-C.

Both 60 Vbeta primers and 13 Jbeta primers went into the PCR. The repertoire was sequenced with immunoSEQ multiplex PCR; TCRdb's copy has only in-frame clones and lacks some. The sample shows some 130,000 clones, and over 1.5% sits with its ten largest clones. CDR1 and CDR2 (germline): LGHNA, YNFKEQ. This CDR3 has 17 amino acids. Trimming cost V 2 bases and J 4 bases; bases outside gene matches: 7. The chain uses TRBV4-2 and TRBJ2-2; TRBD2 matches at 10 bases. This TCR was recovered from a man younger than 30 in good health and CMV-seronegative. Sample: PBMCs. The CDR3 region is CASSQTPAGGGTGELFF. DNA for the CDR3: TGTGCCAGCAGCCAAACCCCAGCGGGAGGGGGCACCGGGGAGCTGTTTTTT.